This entry lists 26 T cell receptor beta chains sequenced from one sample in a study of PD-1 blockade in classical Hodgkin lymphoma. Time point: cycle 4 day 1 (C4D1), after 5 to 7 weeks of nivolumab. Every patient had relapsed following autologous stem cell transplantation, and cohorts differed in brentuximab vedotin exposure. Clones were sequenced by immunoSEQ multiplex PCR, and TCRdb holds only the in-frame ones, with some missing. The repertoire holds fewer than 30,000 clones, with about 80% as singletons. The material sequenced was peripheral blood mononuclear cells (PBMCs), taken before the fourth cycle of nivolumab. These receptors originate from a human donor with classical Hodgkin lymphoma.

This clone was seen just once. The V call is TRBV6-5, the J call TRBJ2-2; D is unclear. Per germline, CDR1 MNHEY and CDR2 SVGAGI. The CDR3 extends over 15 amino acids. Trimming took 4 bases from V and 4 from J, leaving 13 bases between them. The CDR3 loop is CASSLESYGTGELFF. DNA for the CDR3: TGTGCCAGCAGTTTAGAGTCCTATGGCACCGGGGAGCTGTTTTTT.

The chain links TRBV5-1 to TRBJ1-5; D gene ambiguous. The CDR3 spans 15 residues. V was trimmed by 0 bases and J by 0 bases, leaving 7 bases between them. Per germline, CDR1 SGHRS and CDR2 YFSETQ. CDR3 coding DNA: TGCGCCAGCAGCTTGGCCGGGAATAGCAATCAGCCCCAGCATTTT. It encodes CASSLAGNSNQPQHF. The full variable domain, its missing parts supplied by reference TRBV5-1 and TRBJ1-5, is KAGVTQTPRYLIKTRGQQVTLSCSPISGHRSVSWYQQTPGQGLQFLFEYFSETQRNKGNFPGRFSGRQFSNSRSEMNVSTLELGDSALYLCASSLAGNSNQPQHFGDGTRLSIL.

V and J are TRBV2 and TRBJ1-2; no clear D. The CDR3 spans 15 residues. Trimming pared 2 bases from V and 3 bases from J, leaving 13 bases between. CDR1 and CDR2 from the germline V gene are SNHLY and FYNNEI. The CDR3 loop is CASSEWWGSDYGYTF. DNA for the CDR3: TGTGCCAGCAGTGAATGGTGGGGTTCAGACTATGGCTACACCTTC.

The chain joins TRBV6-1 to TRBJ2-7; no clear D gene. Germline V CDR1 and CDR2: MNHNS, SASEGT. The CDR3 loop spans 14 amino acids. Trimming stripped 7 bases from V and 2 bases from J, with 15 bases between. The CDR3 protein is CASTAQSATYEQYF. CDR3 nucleotides: TGTGCCAGCACAGCTCAGTCTGCAACCTACGAGCAGTACTTC.

This rearrangement joins TRBV7-2 to TRBJ2-7, with 8 bases aligning to TRBD2. The germline gives CDR1 SGHTA, CDR2 FQGNSA. Trimming took 4 bases from V and 3 from J; bases not matched to a gene: 11. The CDR3 runs to 16 residues. The CDR3 coding sequence is TGTGCCAGCAGCTCCGGAAGACTAGCGAGTCGCTACGAGCAGTACTTC. Protein product: CASSSGRLASRYEQYF. Complete variable domain (other parts from reference TRBV7-2 and TRBJ2-7): GAGVSQSPSNKVTEKGKDVELRCDPISGHTALYWYRQSLGQGLEFLIYFQGNSAPDKSGLPSDRFSAERTGGSVSTLTIQRTQQEDSAVYLCASSSGRLASRYEQYFGPGTRLTVT.

V is TRBV5-1 and J is TRBJ1-2; 9 bases fit TRBD1. Germline V gives CDR1 SGHRS, CDR2 YFSETQ. The CDR3 is 14 amino acids. After removal of 4 bases from V and 5 bases from J, the junction contained 6 bases not matched to a gene. CDR3 amino acids: CASSLGGTGYGYTF. The CDR3 bases are TGCGCCAGCAGCCTTGGGGGGACAGGGTATGGCTACACCTTC.

The genes are TRBV25-1 and TRBJ1-1; D uncertain. The CDR3 is 13 amino acids. Trimming pared 5 bases from V and 0 bases from J, leaving 7 bases between. CDR1 is MGHDK and CDR2 is SYGVNS in the germline V gene. The CDR3 DNA is TGTGCCAGCAGTCGGACTCTGAACACTGAAGCTTTCTTT. Translation: CASSRTLNTEAFF.

This clone showed up just a few times. The chain uses TRBV2 and TRBJ1-6, with D unclear. V lost 5 bases and J lost 9, with 17 bases in between. The CDR3 covers 15 residues. Per the germline V gene, CDR1 is SNHLY and CDR2 is FYNNEI. CDR3 protein: CASSSEVPVSSPLHF. The CDR3 coding sequence is TGTGCCAGCAGTAGTGAGGTGCCGGTTTCTTCACCCCTCCACTTT.

The sample holds a few counts of this clone. The chain couples TRBV5-1 to TRBJ2-7; 9 bases match TRBD1. The CDR3 is made up of 15 amino acids. The trim removed 4 bases at V and 0 bases at J, leaving 5 bases unmatched. Germline CDR1 reads SGHRS; CDR2 reads YFSETQ. The CDR3 region is CASSPGQGSSYEQYF. In DNA form, the CDR3 reads TGCGCCAGCAGCCCCGGACAGGGGAGCTCCTACGAGCAGTACTTC.

This chain links TRBV11-3 with TRBJ2-3; 9 bases are a match to TRBD2. CDR1 and CDR2 from the germline V gene are SGHNT and YENEEA. This CDR3 contains 17 residues. V shed 1 base and J 2 bases; nucleotides not matched to a gene: 7. CDR3 residues: CASSLGLSGGFTDTQYF. DNA for the CDR3: TGTGCCAGCAGCTTAGGTCTTAGCGGGGGCTTCACAGATACGCAGTATTTT.

The chain has TRBV7-2 and TRBJ1-2; D uncertain. This CDR3 has 12 amino acids. Per the germline V gene, CDR1 is SGHTA and CDR2 is FQGNSA. Trimming took off 4 bases at V and 5 bases at J, with 8 bases between the two ends. Written as DNA, the CDR3 is TGTGCCAGCAGCTCCTTCATTTATGGCTACACCTTC. It specifies CASSSFIYGYTF.

This clone was detected once. This rearrangement joins TRBV11-3 to TRBJ1-4, with D unresolved. V gave up 5 bases and J gave up 4 bases, with 11 bases separating them. The CDR3 extends over 14 amino acids. Germline V gene sequence: CDR1 SGHNT, CDR2 YENEEA. In DNA, the CDR3 is TGTGCCAGCAGCCCACACCCGTATAATGAAAAACTGTTTTTT. Its translation is CASSPHPYNEKLFF.

The chain uses TRBV27 and TRBJ2-7, with 7 bases aligning to TRBD1. This CDR3 has 14 amino acids. The germline CDR1 and CDR2 sequences are MNHEY and SMNVEV (reference sequence). With V trimmed by 8 bases and J by 0 bases, 7 bases remained unmatched. CDR3 sequence: CASAVDRSSYEQYF. CDR3 sequence (DNA): TGTGCCAGCGCCGTGGACAGGAGCTCCTACGAGCAGTACTTC.

The gene calls are TRBV10-3 and TRBJ2-5, with 8 bases matching TRBD1. The CDR3 has 16 amino acids. The trim removed 5 bases at V and 4 bases at J, leaving 12 bases unmatched. CDR1 is ENHRY and CDR2 is SYGVKD in the germline V gene. As DNA, the CDR3 is TGTGCCATCAGTCCTGGACAGGGTAGCCTGGGAGAGACCCAGTACTTC. It translates to CAISPGQGSLGETQYF.

The V gene is TRBV7-8, the J gene TRBJ2-3, with TRBD2 matching over 14 bases. V was clipped by 4 bases and J by 6 bases; unmatched bases: 6. Germline V gene data show CDR1 as SGHVS and CDR2 as FQNEAQ. This CDR3 is built from 16 residues. CDR3 bases: TGTGCCAGCAGCTCAAGACTAGCGGGGGGGTGGGATACGCAGTATTTT. Translation: CASSSRLAGGWDTQYF.

The chain recombines TRBV28 with TRBJ2-3; 12 bases are a match to TRBD2. Germline loops: CDR1 MDHEN, CDR2 SYDVKM. V shed 8 bases, J shed 6 bases, and the junction held 3 bases outside the gene matches. The CDR3 length is 13 residues. The CDR3 nucleotides are TGTGCCAGCGGACTAGCGGGATTCGATACGCAGTATTTT. It encodes CASGLAGFDTQYF.

DNA of the CDR3: TGTGCCAGCAGTTACACGGGAGGAACTGAAGCTTTCTTT. Translated: CASSYTGGTEAFF. The chain combines TRBV6-5 with TRBJ1-1, with D hard to call. Germline assignment: CDR1 MNHEY and CDR2 SVGAGI. The CDR3 sequence is 13 residues long. V was cut by 2 bases and J by 5 bases, with 9 bases left in between.

This chain links TRBV27 with TRBJ2-3; D remains ambiguous. CDR3 length: 16 residues. Germline values: CDR1 MNHEY, CDR2 SMNVEV (reference sequence). V lost 1 base to trimming and J lost 0 bases, with 11 bases between them. CDR3 in DNA: TGTGCCAGCAGTTTATATGGGGTGGTGAGCACAGATACGCAGTATTTT. As protein: CASSLYGVVSTDTQYF.

J is TRBJ2-5 and V is TRBV7-7; 12 bases fit TRBD2. The V gene end was trimmed by 5 bases and the J gene end by 6 bases; junction bases not matched to a gene: 7. Germline CDR1 reads SSHAT; CDR2 reads FNYEAQ (reference sequence). CDR3 size: 15 residues. CDR3 sequence: CASSQGLAGQKTQYF. In DNA, the CDR3 is TGTGCCAGCAGCCAAGGACTAGCGGGGCAGAAGACCCAGTACTTC.

The CDR3 loop is CASSLVGFGYTEAFF. DNA for the CDR3: TGTGCCAGCAGTTTAGTAGGGTTTGGATACACTGAAGCTTTCTTT. V gene TRBV27 combines with J gene TRBJ1-1; D is undetermined. Trimming stripped 2 bases from V and 3 bases from J, with 13 bases between. CDR3 length: 15 residues. Germline V gene lookup returns CDR1 MNHEY and CDR2 SMNVEV (reference sequence).

V and J are TRBV2 and TRBJ2-3; the D is unclear. V lost 7 bases and J 7 bases, leaving 0 bases between the germline ends. In germline, CDR1 is SNHLY, CDR2 FYNNEI. This CDR3 is built from 8 residues. CDR3 nucleotides: TGTGCCAGCAATACGCAGTATTTT. As protein: CASNTQYF.

The rearrangement joins TRBV28 to TRBJ1-2; D not certain. V lost 8 bases, J lost 8 bases, and 6 bases lay in between. This CDR3 has 9 amino acids. Germline lookup yields CDR1 MDHEN and CDR2 SYDVKM. CDR3 loop: CASGWGYTF. CDR3 DNA: TGTGCCAGCGGGTGGGGCTACACCTTC.

This clone was found a few times. The CDR3 DNA follows: TGCAGCGTTGTCGGGACAGGGCTAAATGAGCAGTTCTTC. This encodes CSVVGTGLNEQFF. The chain has TRBV29-1 and TRBJ2-1; 9 bases align to TRBD1. Germline V lookup: CDR1 SQVTM, CDR2 ANQGSEA. The CDR3 has 13 amino acids. V shed 4 bases and J 7 bases; nucleotides not matched to a gene: 5.

The rearrangement uses TRBV19 and TRBJ2-4; no reliable D call. Germline lookup yields CDR1 LNHDA and CDR2 SQIVND (reference sequence). Trimming cost V 4 bases and J 8 bases, with 12 bases left between them. This CDR3 is 13 amino acids long. CDR3 sequence: CASSSFAEDIQYF. The CDR3 nucleotides read TGTGCCAGTAGTAGCTTCGCAGAGGACATTCAGTACTTC.

This chain links TRBV6-5 with TRBJ1-1, with D uncertain. V dropped 7 bases and J dropped 11 bases, with 14 bases sitting between them. The germline gives CDR1 MNHEY, CDR2 SVGAGI. The CDR3 is made up of 11 amino acids. The CDR3 reads CASMIQNRAFF. The CDR3, as DNA: TGTGCCAGCATGATCCAGAATCGGGCTTTCTTT.

The CDR3: CSVDGQERDTQYF. The CDR3 DNA sequence: TGCAGCGTTGATGGGCAGGAGAGAGATACGCAGTATTTT. The chain combines TRBV29-1 with TRBJ2-3; D gene uncertain. The CDR3 sequence is 13 residues long. The V and J ends lost 3 bases and 5 bases respectively, with 12 bases between them. Germline CDR1 reads SQVTM; CDR2 reads ANQGSEA.